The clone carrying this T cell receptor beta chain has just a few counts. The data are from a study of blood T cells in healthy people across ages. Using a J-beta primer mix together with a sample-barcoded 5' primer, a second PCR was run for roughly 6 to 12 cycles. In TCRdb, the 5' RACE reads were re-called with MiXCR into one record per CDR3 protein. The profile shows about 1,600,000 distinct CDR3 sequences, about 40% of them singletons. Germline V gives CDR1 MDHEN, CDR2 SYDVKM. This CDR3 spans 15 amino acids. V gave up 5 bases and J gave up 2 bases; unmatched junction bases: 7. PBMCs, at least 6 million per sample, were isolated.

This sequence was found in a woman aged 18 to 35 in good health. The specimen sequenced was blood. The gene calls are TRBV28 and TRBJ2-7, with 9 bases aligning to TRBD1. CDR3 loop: CASSDPGQGAYEQYF. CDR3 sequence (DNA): TGTGCCAGCAGTGATCCGGGACAGGGAGCCTACGAGCAGTACTTC.